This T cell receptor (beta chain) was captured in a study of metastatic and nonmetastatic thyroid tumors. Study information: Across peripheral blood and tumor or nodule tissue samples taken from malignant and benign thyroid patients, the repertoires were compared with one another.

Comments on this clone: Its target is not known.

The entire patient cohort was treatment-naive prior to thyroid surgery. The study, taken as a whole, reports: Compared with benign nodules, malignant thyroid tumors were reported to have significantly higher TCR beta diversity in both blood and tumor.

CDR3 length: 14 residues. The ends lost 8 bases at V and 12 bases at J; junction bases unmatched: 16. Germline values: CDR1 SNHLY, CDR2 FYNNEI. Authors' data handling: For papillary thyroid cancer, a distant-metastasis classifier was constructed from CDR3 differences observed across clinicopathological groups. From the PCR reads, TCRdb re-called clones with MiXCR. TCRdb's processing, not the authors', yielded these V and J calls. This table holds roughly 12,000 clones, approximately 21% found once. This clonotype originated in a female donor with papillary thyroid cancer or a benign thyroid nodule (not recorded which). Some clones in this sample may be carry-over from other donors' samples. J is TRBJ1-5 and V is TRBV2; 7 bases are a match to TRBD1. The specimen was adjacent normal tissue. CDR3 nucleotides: TGTGCCAGCGGACCGGTAATCCAGGGGGTTGGCCAGCATTTT. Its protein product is CASGPVIQGVGQHF.